The clone carrying this TCR beta chain was seen many times. Its antigen is unidentified. This CDR3 spans 14 amino acids. V trimming: 6 bases; J trimming: 10 bases; junction bases outside the gene matches: 10. CDR1 and CDR2 from the germline V gene are SQVTM and ANQGSEA. This sample stems from a study of post-analysis software for immune sequencing data. Study at large: Included among the disease courses, which were recorded for the cohort, were relapsing-remitting, secondary progressive and progressive-relapsing multiple sclerosis.

Prepared libraries of TCR beta cDNA carried unique molecular identifiers. Researchers reported approximately 500,000 cDNA molecules coming from roughly 0.93 to 9.6 million T cells. One entry per CDR3 protein, called by TCRdb with MiXCR from the PCR reads. Among some 260,000 distinct CDR3 sequences listed, roughly a third were seen once. Broader study findings: Controls' normalized Chao1 diversity significantly exceeded that of multiple sclerosis patients. Samples from one preparation batch, clustered by F measure, grouped strongly together. A handful of TRBV segments were significantly more frequent in patients than in controls. TRBV5-6, TRBV5-1 and TRBV20-1 were among these segments.

The TCR comes from a girl aged 10 to 17 with multiple sclerosis. The chain recombines TRBV29-1 with TRBJ2-1; 12 bases fit TRBD2. Sequencing input: blood. The CDR3 loop is CSVSPTSGSHEQFF. The CDR3 coding sequence is TGCAGCGTCTCACCGACTAGCGGGAGTCACGAGCAGTTCTTC.